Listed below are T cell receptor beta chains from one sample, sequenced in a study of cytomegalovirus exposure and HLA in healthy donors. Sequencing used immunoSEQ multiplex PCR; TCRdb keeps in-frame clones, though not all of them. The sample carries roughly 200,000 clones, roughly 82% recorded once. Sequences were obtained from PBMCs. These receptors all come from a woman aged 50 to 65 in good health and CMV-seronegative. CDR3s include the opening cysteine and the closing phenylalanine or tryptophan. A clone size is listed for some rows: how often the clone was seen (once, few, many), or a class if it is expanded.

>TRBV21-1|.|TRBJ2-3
CASSKREVLAGGPATDTQYF
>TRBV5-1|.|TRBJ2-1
CASSFMAGGVYNEQFF
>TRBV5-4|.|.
CASSPRAGTGSYEQYF
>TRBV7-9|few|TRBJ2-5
CASSLLGAGETQYF
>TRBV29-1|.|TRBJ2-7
CSVGDGTGRREQYF
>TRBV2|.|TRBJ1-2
CAGKQGGDYGYTF
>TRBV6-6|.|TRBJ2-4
CASSRDGLAKNIQYF
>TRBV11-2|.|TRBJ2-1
CASSPETSGGNNEQFF
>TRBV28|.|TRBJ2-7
CASSLGTSGIRLEQYF
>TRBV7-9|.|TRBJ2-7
CASSNHRGSSYEQYF
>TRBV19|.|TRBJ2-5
CASSTGRQETQYF
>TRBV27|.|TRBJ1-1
CASSLSGGGTNTEAFF
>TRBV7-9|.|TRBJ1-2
CSSSYPTGEEGHGYTF
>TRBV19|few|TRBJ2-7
CASSRGDYEQYF
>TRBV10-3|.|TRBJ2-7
CAISEGSEQYF
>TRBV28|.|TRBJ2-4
CASTLQGAGQNIQYF
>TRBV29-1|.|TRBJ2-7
CSVAGDRKARSYEQYF
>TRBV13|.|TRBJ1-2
CASTQEGMKHYGYTF
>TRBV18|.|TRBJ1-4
CASSLTGRDEKLFF
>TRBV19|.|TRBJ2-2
CASSQGRNTGELFF
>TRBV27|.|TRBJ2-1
CASNPQGGGYNEQFF
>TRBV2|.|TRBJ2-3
CASNRGRRDTQYF
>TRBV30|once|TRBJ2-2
CAWSILAGGGAGELFF
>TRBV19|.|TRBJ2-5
CASSGWGVETQYF
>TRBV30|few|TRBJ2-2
CAWSVRGLPFNTGELFF
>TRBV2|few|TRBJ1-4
CASNLRGPTNEKLFF
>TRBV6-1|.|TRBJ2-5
CASGLAGETQYF
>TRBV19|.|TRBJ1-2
CASSIPPGQGYGYTF
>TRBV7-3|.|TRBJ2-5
CASSPGTEGETQYF
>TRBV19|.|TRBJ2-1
CASSIGTAYNEQFF
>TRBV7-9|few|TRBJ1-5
CASSFYRGDNQPQHF
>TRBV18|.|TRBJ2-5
CASFPQLAEETQYF
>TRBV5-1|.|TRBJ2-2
CASSLITSGATGELFF
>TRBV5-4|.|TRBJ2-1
CASRVVAGGHNEQFF
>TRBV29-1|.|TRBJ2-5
CSVPKGQGETQYF
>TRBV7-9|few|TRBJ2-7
CASSRVLDRGGYEQYF
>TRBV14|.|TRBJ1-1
CASSQDSYRGFYTEAFF
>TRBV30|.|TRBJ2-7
CAWNPTGTGGGEQYF
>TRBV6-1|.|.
CASSVPSGSSYEQYF
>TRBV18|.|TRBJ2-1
CASSPMIVDNEQFF
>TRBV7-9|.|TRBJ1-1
CASSGQSVGTEAFF
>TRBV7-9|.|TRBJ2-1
CASSPLAGAYNEQFF
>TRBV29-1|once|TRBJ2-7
CSVEQGAYEQYF
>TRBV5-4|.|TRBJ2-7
CASSSGGVGYEQYF
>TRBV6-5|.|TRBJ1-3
CASSPLRFSGNTIYF
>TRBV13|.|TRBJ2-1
CASSLARGQSYNEQFF
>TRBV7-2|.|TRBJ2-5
CASRPQGGPQETQYF